This T cell receptor beta chain was sequenced for a study of blood T cell repertoires in COVID-19. Overall study context: The study drew acute and convalescent COVID-19 samples from the United States, Italy and Spain.

This clone occurred once. The CDR3 contains 16 residues. Germline trimming cut 2 bases from V and 5 bases from J; bases unmatched to any gene: 10. Per germline, CDR1 MNHEY and CDR2 SVGEGT. Repertoires were generated with immunoSEQ multiplex PCR, while TCRdb's copy carries only in-frame clones and drops some. The sample holds about 75,000 clones, about 90% seen once. The sequence was obtained from a human donor in a cohort sampled during active COVID-19. This chain joins TRBV6-2 or TRBV6-3 and TRBJ1-1; 8 bases fit TRBD1. The sequencing input was peripheral blood. CDR3 amino acids: CASSYLRQGLRTEAFF. The DNA for the CDR3 is TGTGCCAGCAGTTACCTGCGACAGGGGTTGAGGACTGAAGCTTTCTTT.